What follows are 26 T cell receptor beta chains derived from one specimen sequenced in a study of human thymus T cells. Repertoires were generated with immunoSEQ multiplex PCR, while TCRdb's copy carries only in-frame clones and drops some. The sample carries 75,000 to 90,000 clones, about 96% recorded once. In corrective heart surgery, resections were taken, and these provided the thymus tissue. Material for sequencing was thymus tissue. Every receptor here comes from a boy younger than two with a congenital heart defect but otherwise immunologically healthy.

This chain connects TRBV5-1 to TRBJ1-6; 9 nucleotides align to TRBD1. Looked up from germline, CDR1 is SGHRS and CDR2 is YFSETQ. The V segment lost 4 bases and the J segment 5 bases; nucleotides outside the gene matches: 10. CDR3 length: 17 amino acids. This CDR3 reads CASSPTDRGDDNSPLHF. The CDR3 nucleotides read TGCGCCAGCAGCCCCACGGACAGGGGTGATGATAATTCACCCCTCCACTTT.

This clone showed up just once. V and J are TRBV5-1 and TRBJ1-1; D unclear. The CDR3 covers 11 residues. Trimming took 0 bases from V and 12 from J, leaving 9 bases between them. Germline V gene sequence: CDR1 SGHRS, CDR2 YFSETQ. Written as DNA, the CDR3 is TGCGCCAGCAGCTTGGGTGGGATTTCTTTCTTT. It encodes CASSLGGISFF.

J is TRBJ2-5 and V is TRBV5-4; 11 bases agree with TRBD2. The germline V gene encodes CDR1 SGHNT and CDR2 YYREEE (reference sequence). J gave up 1 base and V 9 bases, and 14 bases lay outside the gene matches. This CDR3 comprises 17 residues. The CDR3 region is CATLARGTSGPQETQYF. For the CDR3, the DNA is TGTGCCACCCTCGCTAGGGGGACTAGCGGTCCCCAAGAGACCCAGTACTTC.

The chain recombines TRBV5-1 with TRBJ2-7, with 8 bases that match TRBD1. The V gene's germline CDR1 is SGHRS and CDR2 YFSETQ. Trimming at V came to 0 bases and at J to 0 bases, leaving 8 bases not matched to a gene. CDR3 length: 17 amino acids. The DNA for the CDR3 is TGCGCCAGCAGCTTGGACCCCAGGGGGCAATTCTCCTACGAGCAGTACTTC. Residues: CASSLDPRGQFSYEQYF.

The V call is TRBV19, the J call TRBJ1-1; weak D call: TRBD1 (5 bases). CDR1 and CDR2 from the germline V gene are LNHDA and SQIVND (reference sequence). The CDR3 is 16 residues long. V was shortened by 6 bases and J by 3 bases, with 20 bases between the two germline ends. As DNA, the CDR3 is TGTGCCAGTAGCCCCTATCCTGGGGGTAGGGACACTGAAGCTTTCTTT. As protein: CASSPYPGGRDTEAFF. The variable domain in full, completed from reference TRBV19 and TRBJ1-1, reads DGGITQSPKYLFRKEGQNVTLSCEQNLNHDAMYWYRQDPGQGLRLIYYSQIVNDFQKGDIAEGYSVSREKKESFPLTVTSAQKNPTAFYLCASSPYPGGRDTEAFFGQGTRLTVV.

The rearrangement links TRBV10-1 to TRBJ2-5; 16 bases map to TRBD2. This CDR3 spans 21 amino acids. The germline CDR1 and CDR2 sequences are WNHNN and SYGVQD (reference sequence). The V and J ends lost 6 bases and 5 bases, in that order; junction bases with no gene match: 21. CDR3 sequence reads: CASSAHRSRGLAGGPGETQYF. The CDR3 DNA reads as TGCGCCAGCAGCGCGCACAGATCCAGGGGACTAGCGGGAGGGCCCGGGGAGACCCAGTACTTC.

The CDR3 reads CASRGAGWPTYQETQYF. The DNA of the CDR3 is TGTGCCAGCAGGGGGGCGGGATGGCCGACGTACCAAGAGACCCAGTACTTC. The chain recombines TRBV27 with TRBJ2-5; either TRBD1 or TRBD2 may supply D (6 bases each). The germline CDR1 and CDR2 sequences are MNHEY and SMNVEV (reference sequence). This CDR3 spans 17 amino acids. The germline V and J ends were trimmed by 6 bases and 0 bases, with 20 bases remaining between them.

The J gene is TRBJ2-7, the V gene TRBV5-6, with TRBD2 identical over 8 bases. The CDR3 runs 14 residues. CDR1 and CDR2 from the germline V gene are SGHDT and YYEEEE. J was trimmed by 2 bases and V by 4 bases; bases with no gene match: 5. The CDR3 sequence is CASSGSGAAYEQYF. CDR3 sequence (DNA): TGTGCCAGCAGCGGTAGCGGGGCAGCCTACGAGCAGTACTTC.

This chain uses TRBV12-5 with TRBJ1-6, with D possibly being TRBD1 (6 bases). The ends were cut back, 0 bases at V and 5 bases at J, with 8 bases in the middle. The CDR3 is 15 residues long. CDR1 LGHNT and CDR2 FRNRAP come from the germline V gene. The CDR3 bases are TGTGCTAGTGGTTTGGTTGCAGGGGATAATTCACCCCTCCACTTT. Protein: CASGLVAGDNSPLHF.

This chain connects TRBV5-8 to TRBJ1-6; 8 bases align to TRBD1. Trimming at V came to 3 bases and at J to 7 bases, leaving 9 bases not matched to a gene. The CDR3 spans 16 residues. CDR1 is SGHTS, CDR2 YDEGEE, per germline. CDR3 bases: TGTGCCAGCAGCTGCGACAGGGGACAAAGGAATTCACCCCTCCACTTT. Its protein product is CASSCDRGQRNSPLHF.

The CDR3 nucleotides read TGCGCCAGCAGCTGGACTAGCGGGAGGACGGCCTACGAGCAGTACTTC. This sequence encodes CASSWTSGRTAYEQYF. The chain has TRBV5-1 and TRBJ2-7, with 14 positions matching TRBD2. V shed 3 bases and J 2 bases; nucleotides not matched to a gene: 4. CDR3 length: 16 residues. Germline CDR1 and CDR2: SGHRS and YFSETQ.

The chain employs TRBV5-4 and TRBJ1-2; the match to TRBD1 covers 7 bases. CDR1 is SGHNT and CDR2 is YYREEE in the germline V gene (reference sequence). The J segment lost 4 bases and the V segment lost 4 bases, leaving 7 bases of the junction unmatched. The CDR3 sequence is 14 residues long. This chain's CDR3 is CASSRRDRLYGYTF. In nucleotides, the CDR3 is TGTGCCAGCAGCCGTCGGGACAGACTCTATGGCTACACCTTC.

The gene calls are TRBV19 and TRBJ2-7, with 7 bases that match TRBD2. The CDR3 consists of 14 residues. Looked up from germline, CDR1 is LNHDA and CDR2 is SQIVND (reference sequence). The J segment lost 0 bases and the V segment lost 3 bases, leaving 2 bases of the junction unmatched. CDR3 sequence reads: CASSMGTNSYEQYF. In DNA, the CDR3 is TGTGCCAGTAGTATGGGGACTAACTCCTACGAGCAGTACTTC.

This chain connects TRBV5-1 to TRBJ1-2; tentative D call: TRBD1 (5 bases). CDR3 size: 16 residues. The germline V gene encodes CDR1 SGHRS and CDR2 YFSETQ. The germline V and J ends were trimmed by 0 bases and 0 bases, with 12 bases remaining between them. The CDR3 DNA reads as TGCGCCAGCAGCTTGGCCGGGGACGGAGCTAACTATGGCTACACCTTC. It translates to CASSLAGDGANYGYTF.

The chain couples TRBV15 to TRBJ1-3, with 7 bases lining up with TRBD1. J lost 0 bases, V lost 3 bases, and 11 bases had no gene match. The CDR3 sequence is 18 residues long. The germline CDR1 and CDR2 sequences are LNHNV and YYDKDF (reference sequence). The CDR3 DNA is TGTGCCACCAGCAGTTGCCCAGGGGGACCTTTCTCTGGAAACACCATATATTTT. Translated: CATSSCPGGPFSGNTIYF.

This chain connects TRBV27 to TRBJ2-2, with no clear D. With 5 bases removed from V and 7 bases from J, the gap between germline ends came to 8 bases. Germline V lookup: CDR1 MNHEY, CDR2 SMNVEV (reference sequence). The CDR3 consists of 12 residues. The CDR3 sequence is CASSHPHGELFF. CDR3 nucleotide sequence: TGTGCCAGCAGTCACCCACACGGGGAGCTGTTTTTT.

This clone was picked up one time. The rearrangement uses TRBV28 and TRBJ2-3; tentatively, D is TRBD1 or TRBD2 (5 bases each). Germline V gene lookup returns CDR1 MDHEN and CDR2 SYDVKM. This CDR3 is 13 amino acids long. Trimming pared 8 bases from V and 2 bases from J, leaving 11 bases between. This chain's CDR3 is CASLSGTTDTQYF. In DNA, the CDR3 is TGTGCCAGCCTCTCCGGGACCACAGATACGCAGTATTTT.

The chain recombines TRBV10-1 with TRBJ2-1, with D hard to call. This CDR3 is built from 10 residues. Looked up from germline, CDR1 is WNHNN and CDR2 is SYGVQD (reference sequence). Between the trimmed V and J ends, which lost 6 bases and 6 bases, there was a span of 3 bases. CDR3 DNA sequence: TGCGCCAGCAGCAGCAATGAGCAGTTCTTC. Translated: CASSSNEQFF.

This chain uses TRBV2 with TRBJ2-1; no clear D. CDR1 SNHLY and CDR2 FYNNEI come from the germline V gene. V lost 3 bases and J 3 bases, leaving 9 bases between the germline ends. There are 14 residues in the CDR3. This CDR3 reads CASSDGINYNEQFF. CDR3 bases: TGTGCCAGCAGTGATGGGATTAACTACAATGAGCAGTTCTTC.

V usage is TRBV6-5 and J usage is TRBJ2-5; D might be TRBD2 (5 bases). Trimming took 6 bases from V and 9 from J, leaving 17 bases between them. This CDR3 is built from 13 residues. Germline values: CDR1 MNHEY, CDR2 SVGAGI. The CDR3 DNA sequence: TGTGCCAGCAGGACGGGTCTCCTCGGGGCCCAGTACTTC. Its protein is CASRTGLLGAQYF.

This chain connects TRBV5-6 to TRBJ1-2; possible D gene TRBD1, 5 bases. Trimming stripped 4 bases from V and 5 bases from J, with 9 bases between. Germline V CDR1 and CDR2: SGHDT, YYEEEE. The CDR3 is 12 residues long. The CDR3 protein is CASSKTVYGYTF. For the CDR3, the DNA is TGTGCCAGCAGCAAGACAGTTTATGGCTACACCTTC.

The CDR3 region is CASSLFGKPTSGNTIYF. In nucleotides, the CDR3 is TGTGCCAGCAGCTTATTTGGGAAACCCACCTCTGGAAACACCATATATTTT. The V call is TRBV7-9, the J call TRBJ1-3; no clear D. Germline V gene lookup returns CDR1 SEHNR and CDR2 FQNEAQ (reference sequence). Trimming pared 2 bases from V and 0 bases from J, leaving 14 bases between. The CDR3 is 17 amino acids.

V usage is TRBV7-3 and J usage is TRBJ2-1, with 15 positions matching TRBD2. Per germline, CDR1 SGHTA and CDR2 FQGTGA. The CDR3 is 18 amino acids. The V segment lost 2 bases and the J segment 6 bases; nucleotides outside the gene matches: 8. CDR3 coding DNA: TGTGCCAGCAGCTTAGGGACTAGCGGGGGGCTCTTTGGCAATGAGCAGTTCTTC. It specifies CASSLGTSGGLFGNEQFF.

The chain recombines TRBV28 with TRBJ2-3, with a possible D match to TRBD2 (5 bases). The CDR3 runs to 18 residues. V gave up 7 bases and J gave up 6 bases, with 29 bases separating them. Germline V gives CDR1 MDHEN, CDR2 SYDVKM. The CDR3 nucleotides are TGTGCCAGCAATCCGGGGATAGGGCGGGTCACCCACGCGGATACGCAGTATTTT. This encodes CASNPGIGRVTHADTQYF.

CDR3 residues: CASSPGQGLGDYEQYF. DNA for the CDR3: TGTGCCAGCAGCCCGGGACAGGGGCTAGGGGACTACGAGCAGTACTTC. This sequence joins TRBV7-8 and TRBJ2-7; 10 nucleotides match TRBD1. Germline values: CDR1 SGHVS, CDR2 FQNEAQ. The junction had 10 bases not matched to a gene; V was cut back by 5 bases and J by 3 bases. The CDR3 contains 16 residues.

The chain carries TRBV5-3 and TRBJ2-5; unclear D gene. TRBV5-3 is filed as an ORF, its function uncertain. This CDR3 has 14 amino acids. Between the trimmed V and J ends, which lost 0 bases and 2 bases, there was a span of 8 bases. The CDR3 coding sequence is TGTGCCAGAAGCTTGGGGGATCTACAAGAGACCCAGTACTTC. The encoded protein is CARSLGDLQETQYF.